The rows below give T cell receptor beta chains drawn from one sample of a study of Tregs in tolerant kidney transplant recipients. Sequenced by immunoSEQ multiplex PCR; TCRdb stores in-frame clones only, minus some. Among around 77,000 clones listed, approximately 98% were seen once. This specimen was CD4+ T cells from blood, taken before the transplant. The receptors were gathered from a human donor who received a combined kidney and bone marrow transplant. CDR3s leave out the opening cysteine and the closing phenylalanine or tryptophan.

v_gene,len,CDR3aa
TRBV6-1,13,ASSEQGLGHQPQH
TRBV18,12,ASSAPRDISPLH
TRBV6-6,12,ASSLGAGGNIQY
TRBV19,12,ASSIEIRNQPQH
TRBV19,9,ASIQGETQY
TRBV7-9,12,ASSLAGQGSEAF
TRBV19,13,ASSSKGGVTGELF
TRBV9,11,ASSVEPPETQY
TRBV18,12,ASSPPGAGNTIY
TRBV10-2,13,ASSGRDRKLNTIY
TRBV28,13,ASSFWGDYDQPQH
TRBV30,10,AWGIGGAPLH
TRBV18,13,ASSQGTALIYGYT
TRBV30,11,AWSKEGDQPQH
TRBV7-2,13,ASSLIGRSENEQF
TRBV30,10,AWSVRGSEAF
TRBV5-6,14,ASSLSPGGTNTEAF
TRBV9,13,ASSRTSGHTGELF
TRBV6-5,12,ASSIGTAYDTQY
TRBV7-3,14,ASSVTTGRAIGELF
TRBV30,11,AWNRYSNQPQH
TRBV6-1,13,ASSGVGGQVSEAF
TRBV6-4,11,ASSDSMAREQF
TRBV7-9,15,ASSLGLAGRTYNEQF
TRBV6-1,13,ASRADRANTGELF
TRBV29-1,9,STGTDYGYT
TRBV11-2,13,ASSQDLTSTDTQY
TRBV11-2,12,ASSLGPDVYEQY
TRBV19,11,ASSIVPSDTQY
TRBV2,14,ASSEWGRGARDEQY
TRBV5-4,11,ASSWTGRETQY
TRBV5-4,11,ASRAGGKETQY